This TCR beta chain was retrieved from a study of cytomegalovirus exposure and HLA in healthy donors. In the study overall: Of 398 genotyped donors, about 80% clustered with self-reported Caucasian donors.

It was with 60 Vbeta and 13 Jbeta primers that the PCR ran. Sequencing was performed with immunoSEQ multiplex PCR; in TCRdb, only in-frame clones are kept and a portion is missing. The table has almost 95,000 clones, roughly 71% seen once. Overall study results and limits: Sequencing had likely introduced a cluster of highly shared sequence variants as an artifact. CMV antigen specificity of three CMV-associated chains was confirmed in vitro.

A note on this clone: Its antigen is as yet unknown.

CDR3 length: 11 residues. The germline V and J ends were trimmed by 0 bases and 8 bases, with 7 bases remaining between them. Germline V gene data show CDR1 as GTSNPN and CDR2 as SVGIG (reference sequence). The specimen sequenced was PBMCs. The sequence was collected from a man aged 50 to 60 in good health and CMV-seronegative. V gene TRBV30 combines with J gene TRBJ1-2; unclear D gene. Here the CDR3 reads CAWSVGEGYTF. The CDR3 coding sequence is TGTGCCTGGAGTGTCGGGGAGGGCTACACCTTC.